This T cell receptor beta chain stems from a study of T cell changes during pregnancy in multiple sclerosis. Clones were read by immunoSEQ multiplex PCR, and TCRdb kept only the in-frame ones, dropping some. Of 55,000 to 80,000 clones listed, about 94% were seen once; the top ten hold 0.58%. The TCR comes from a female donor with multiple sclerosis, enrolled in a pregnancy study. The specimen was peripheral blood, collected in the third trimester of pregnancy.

The CDR3 sequence: CASSLDATGTYEQYF. In DNA form, the CDR3 reads TGTGCCAGCAGCTTGGATGCGACAGGGACCTACGAGCAGTACTTC. The chain uses TRBV5-4 and TRBJ2-7; 7 bases fit TRBD1. CDR1 SGHNT and CDR2 YYREEE come from the germline V gene (reference sequence). This CDR3 has 15 amino acids. Trimming took 0 bases from V and 2 from J; bases not matched to a gene: 5.